This TCR beta chain was identified in a study of CXCR3 chemokines and chemotherapy response in bladder cancer. CDR3 size: 14 residues. V lost 0 bases to trimming and J lost 9 bases, with 11 bases between them. The germline gives CDR1 KGHDR, CDR2 SFDVKD. This clonotype was picked up many times. TCRdb analysed the PCR reads with MiXCR anew, one entry per CDR3 protein. The sample yields about 13,000 distinct CDR3 sequences, approximately 13% seen once. The sample here was taken from a patient whose treatment included neoadjuvant chemotherapy. This receptor was obtained from a human donor with bladder cancer that did not respond to neoadjuvant chemotherapy. This rearrangement joins TRBV24-1 to TRBJ1-5, with a possible D match to TRBD1 (6 bases). The CDR3 sequence: CATSDLEGVSPQHF. CDR3 DNA sequence: TGTGCCACCAGTGATTTGGAGGGGGTTTCGCCCCAGCATTTT.